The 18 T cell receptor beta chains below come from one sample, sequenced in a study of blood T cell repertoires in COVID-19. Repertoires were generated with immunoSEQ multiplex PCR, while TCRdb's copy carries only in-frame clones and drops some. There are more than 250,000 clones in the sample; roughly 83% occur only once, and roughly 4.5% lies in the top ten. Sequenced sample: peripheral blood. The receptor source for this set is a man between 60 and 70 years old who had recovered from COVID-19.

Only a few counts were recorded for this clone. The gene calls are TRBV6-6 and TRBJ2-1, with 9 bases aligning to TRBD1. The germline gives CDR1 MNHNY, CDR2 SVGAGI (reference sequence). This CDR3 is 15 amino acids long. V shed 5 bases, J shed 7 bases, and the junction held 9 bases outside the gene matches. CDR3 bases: TGTGCCAGCAGTCAACACAGGGGGCGGAAGAATGAGCAGTTCTTC. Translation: CASSQHRGRKNEQFF.

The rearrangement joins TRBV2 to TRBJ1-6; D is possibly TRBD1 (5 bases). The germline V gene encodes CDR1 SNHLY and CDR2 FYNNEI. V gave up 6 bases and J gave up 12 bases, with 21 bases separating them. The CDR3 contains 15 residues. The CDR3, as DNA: TGTGCCAGCAGCGCCGGAGGGGAGGTGGGACGACCCCTCCACTTT. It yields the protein CASSAGGEVGRPLHF.

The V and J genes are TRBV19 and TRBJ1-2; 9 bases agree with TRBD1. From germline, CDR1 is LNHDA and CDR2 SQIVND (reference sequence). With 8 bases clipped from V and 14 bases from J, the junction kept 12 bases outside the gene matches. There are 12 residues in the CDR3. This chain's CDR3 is CASAPGQGFWTF. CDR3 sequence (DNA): TGTGCCAGTGCCCCGGGACAGGGATTTTGGACCTTC.

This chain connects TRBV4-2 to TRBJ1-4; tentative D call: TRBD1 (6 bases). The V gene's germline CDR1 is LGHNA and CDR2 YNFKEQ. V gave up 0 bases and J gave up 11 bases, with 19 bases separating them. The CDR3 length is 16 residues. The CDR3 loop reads CASSQDGTPPARKLFF. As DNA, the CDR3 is TGTGCCAGCAGCCAAGATGGGACACCCCCAGCTAGGAAACTGTTTTTT.

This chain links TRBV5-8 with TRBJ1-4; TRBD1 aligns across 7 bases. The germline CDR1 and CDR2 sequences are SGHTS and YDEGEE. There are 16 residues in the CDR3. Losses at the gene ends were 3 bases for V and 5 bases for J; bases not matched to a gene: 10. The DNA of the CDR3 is TGTGCCAGCAGCTCATTGAGGACAGGTCCGAATGAAAAACTGTTTTTT. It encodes CASSSLRTGPNEKLFF. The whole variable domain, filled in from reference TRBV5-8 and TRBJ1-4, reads EAGVTQSPTHLIKTRGQQATLRCSPISGHTSVYWYQQALGLGLQFLLWYDEGEERNRGNFPPRFSGRQFPNYSSELNVNALELEDSALYLCASSSLRTGPNEKLFFGSGTQLSVL.

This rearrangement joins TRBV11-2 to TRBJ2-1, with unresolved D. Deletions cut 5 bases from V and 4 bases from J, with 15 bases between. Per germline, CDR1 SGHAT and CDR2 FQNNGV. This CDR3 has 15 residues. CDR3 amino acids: CASSRLPGSYNEQFF. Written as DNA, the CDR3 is TGTGCCAGCAGCCGGCTCCCCGGGTCGTACAATGAGCAGTTCTTC.

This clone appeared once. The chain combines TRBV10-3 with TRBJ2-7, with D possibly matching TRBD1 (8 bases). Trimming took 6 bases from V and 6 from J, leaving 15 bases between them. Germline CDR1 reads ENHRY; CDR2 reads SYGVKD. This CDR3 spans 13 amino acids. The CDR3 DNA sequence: TGTGCCATCAGAATGGACAGGGAGGGCGAGCAGTACTTC. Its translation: CAIRMDREGEQYF.

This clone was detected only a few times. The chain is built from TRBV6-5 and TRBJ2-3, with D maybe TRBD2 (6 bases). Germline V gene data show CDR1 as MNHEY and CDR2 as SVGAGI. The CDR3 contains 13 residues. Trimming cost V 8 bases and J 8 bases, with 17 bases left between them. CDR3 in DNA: TGTGCCAGCGGGGGGACCGGGAGTAGTACGCAGTATTTT. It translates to CASGGTGSSTQYF.

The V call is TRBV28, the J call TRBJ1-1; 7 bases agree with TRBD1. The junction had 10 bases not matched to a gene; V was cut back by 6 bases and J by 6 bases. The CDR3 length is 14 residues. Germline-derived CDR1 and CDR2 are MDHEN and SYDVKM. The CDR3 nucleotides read TGTGCCAGCAGCAAAGACAGGGTAGTTTCTGAAGCTTTCTTT. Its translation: CASSKDRVVSEAFF.

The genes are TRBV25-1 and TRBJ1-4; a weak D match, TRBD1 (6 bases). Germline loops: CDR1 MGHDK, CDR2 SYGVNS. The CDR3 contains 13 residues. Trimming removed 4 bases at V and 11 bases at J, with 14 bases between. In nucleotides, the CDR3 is TGTGCCAGCAGTGTACAGGGTCTGGGGAAACTGTTTTTT. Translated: CASSVQGLGKLFF.

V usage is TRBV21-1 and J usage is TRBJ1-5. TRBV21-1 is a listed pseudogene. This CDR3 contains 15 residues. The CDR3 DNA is TGTGCCAGCAGCAACGTCGGGGGGACCCCCCAGCCCCAGCATTTT. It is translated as CASSNVGGTPQPQHF.

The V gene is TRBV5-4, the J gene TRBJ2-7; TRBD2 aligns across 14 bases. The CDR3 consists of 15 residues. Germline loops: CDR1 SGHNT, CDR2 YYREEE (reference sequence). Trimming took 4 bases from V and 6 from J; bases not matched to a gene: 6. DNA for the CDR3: TGTGCCAGCAGCACGGGACTAGCGGGAGTAAGCGAGCAGTACTTC. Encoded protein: CASSTGLAGVSEQYF.

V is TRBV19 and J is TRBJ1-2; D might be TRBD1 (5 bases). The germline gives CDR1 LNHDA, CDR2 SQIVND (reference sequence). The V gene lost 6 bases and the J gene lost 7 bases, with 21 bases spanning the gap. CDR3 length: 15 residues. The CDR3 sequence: CASRANPGGSGGYTF. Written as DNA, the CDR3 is TGTGCCAGTAGAGCCAATCCGGGGGGATCTGGTGGCTACACCTTC.

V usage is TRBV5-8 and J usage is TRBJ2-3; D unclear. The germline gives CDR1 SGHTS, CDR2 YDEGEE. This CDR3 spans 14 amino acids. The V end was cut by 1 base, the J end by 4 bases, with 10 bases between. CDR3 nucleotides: TGTGCCAGCAGCTTGATGCAGGCATCAGATACGCAGTATTTT. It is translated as CASSLMQASDTQYF.

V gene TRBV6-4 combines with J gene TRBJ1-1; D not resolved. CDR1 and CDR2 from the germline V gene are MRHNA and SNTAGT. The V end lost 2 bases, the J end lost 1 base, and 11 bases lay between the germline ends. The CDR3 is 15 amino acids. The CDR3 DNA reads TGTGCCAGCAGTGACAAGGCAGGCGAGAACACTGAAGCTTTCTTT. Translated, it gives CASSDKAGENTEAFF.

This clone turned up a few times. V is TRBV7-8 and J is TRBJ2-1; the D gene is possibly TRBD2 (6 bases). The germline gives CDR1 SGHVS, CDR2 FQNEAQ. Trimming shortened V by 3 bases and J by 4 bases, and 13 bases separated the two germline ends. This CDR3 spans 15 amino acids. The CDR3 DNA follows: TGTGCCAGCAGCTTCTCGGGGGTCCCATACAATGAGCAGTTCTTC. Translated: CASSFSGVPYNEQFF.

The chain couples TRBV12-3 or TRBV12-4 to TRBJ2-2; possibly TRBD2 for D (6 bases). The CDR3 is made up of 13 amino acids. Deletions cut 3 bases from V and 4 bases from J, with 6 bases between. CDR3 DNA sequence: TGTGCCAGCAGTTTGGGGGGCACCGGGGAGCTGTTTTTT. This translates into CASSLGGTGELFF.

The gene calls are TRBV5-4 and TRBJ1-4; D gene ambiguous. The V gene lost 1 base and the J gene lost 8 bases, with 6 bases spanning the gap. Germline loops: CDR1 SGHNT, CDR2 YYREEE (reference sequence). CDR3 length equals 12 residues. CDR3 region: CASSLSGEKLFF. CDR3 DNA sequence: TGTGCCAGCAGCTTGTCAGGAGAAAAACTGTTTTTT.